What follows is one T cell receptor (beta chain) and its context. CDR3 length equals 13 residues. V was pared by 6 bases and J by 1 base, with 2 bases of the junction left unmatched. Germline CDR1 is SNHLY and CDR2 is FYNNEI. The data were taken from a study of T cell changes during pregnancy in multiple sclerosis. Produced via immunoSEQ multiplex PCR; TCRdb's table is partial and in-frame only. The sample includes some 43,000 clones, about 94% of them seen just once. J is TRBJ1-1 and V is TRBV2; 7 positions agree with TRBD1. The material sequenced was CD8+ T cells from peripheral blood mononuclear cells, taken in the third trimester of pregnancy. This clonotype originated in a female donor with multiple sclerosis, enrolled in a pregnancy study. The CDR3 here is CASRGQTNTEAFF. The CDR3 nucleotides read TGTGCCAGCAGGGGACAGACGAACACTGAAGCTTTCTTT.